These 4 T cell receptor beta chains share one sample of origin, sequenced in a study of T cells in Graves' hyperthyroidism and ophthalmopathy. Amplification of TCR beta CDR3 regions used RNA as the template. HTBI primers were used for first-round RT-PCR of the TCR CDR3. TCRdb re-analysed the multiplex PCR reads in MiXCR, keeping a single row per CDR3 protein. This sample has around 600,000 distinct CDR3 sequences, with roughly 15% found just once. What was sequenced was blood. These receptors were collected from a woman aged 50 to 65 with Graves' ophthalmopathy.

This clonotype was counted many times. V and J are TRBV6-6 and TRBJ2-3; TRBD1 matches at 8 bases. The V segment lost 0 bases and the J segment 3 bases; nucleotides outside the gene matches: 5. The CDR3 extends over 16 amino acids. Germline V gives CDR1 MNHNY, CDR2 SVGAGI (reference sequence). CDR3 DNA sequence: TGTGCCAGCAGTTACTCGAAGCAGGGGGCAACAGATACGCAGTATTTT. Its protein is CASSYSKQGATDTQYF.

The chain has TRBV6-1 and TRBJ1-5, with D perhaps matching TRBD1 (6 bases). Germline V lookup: CDR1 MNHNS, CDR2 SASEGT. Trimming left V 5 bases short and J 7 bases short, with 18 bases between. The CDR3 runs to 15 residues. CDR3 protein: CASSPEMTGLQPQHF. The CDR3 DNA reads TGTGCCAGCAGTCCCGAAATGACAGGTTTGCAGCCCCAGCATTTT.

V usage is TRBV6-1 and J usage is TRBJ2-2; possible D gene TRBD1, 6 bases. V lost 6 bases and J lost 2, with 13 bases in between. Germline V CDR1 and CDR2: MNHNS, SASEGT. CDR3 size: 15 residues. CDR3 protein: CASRKGGINTGELFF. CDR3 DNA sequence: TGTGCCAGCAGGAAAGGGGGAATCAACACCGGGGAGCTGTTTTTT.

This clonotype was detected only once. One end of the junction does not line up with germline, which may come from a read error. The chain couples TRBV6-2 or TRBV6-3 to TRBJ2-7; D uncertain. The germline gives CDR1 MNHEY, CDR2 SVGEGT. The CDR3 has 13 residues. In nucleotides, the CDR3 is TGTACCAGCAGTGGACCACGGTCCTACGAGCAGTACTTC. Its translation is CTSSGPRSYEQYF.